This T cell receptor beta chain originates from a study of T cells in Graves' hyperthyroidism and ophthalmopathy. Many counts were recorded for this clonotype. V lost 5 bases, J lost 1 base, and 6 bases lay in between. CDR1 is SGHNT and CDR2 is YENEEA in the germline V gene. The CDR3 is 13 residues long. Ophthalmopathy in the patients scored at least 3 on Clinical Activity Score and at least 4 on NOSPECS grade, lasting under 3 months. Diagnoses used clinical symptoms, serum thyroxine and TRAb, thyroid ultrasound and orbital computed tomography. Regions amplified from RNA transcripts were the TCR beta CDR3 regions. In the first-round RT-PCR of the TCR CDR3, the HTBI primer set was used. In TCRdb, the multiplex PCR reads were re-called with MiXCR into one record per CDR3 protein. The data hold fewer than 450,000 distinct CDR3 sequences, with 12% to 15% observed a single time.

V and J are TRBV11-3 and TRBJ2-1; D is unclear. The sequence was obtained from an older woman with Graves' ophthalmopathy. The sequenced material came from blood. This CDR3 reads CASSTNSYNEQFF. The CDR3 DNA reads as TGTGCCAGCAGCACTAATTCCTACAATGAGCAGTTCTTC. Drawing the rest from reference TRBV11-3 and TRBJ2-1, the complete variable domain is EAGVVQSPRYKIIEKKQPVAFWCNPISGHNTLYWYLQNLGQGPELLIRYENEEAVDDSQLPKDRFSAERLKGVDSTLKIQPAELGDSAVYLCASSTNSYNEQFFGPGTRLTVL.